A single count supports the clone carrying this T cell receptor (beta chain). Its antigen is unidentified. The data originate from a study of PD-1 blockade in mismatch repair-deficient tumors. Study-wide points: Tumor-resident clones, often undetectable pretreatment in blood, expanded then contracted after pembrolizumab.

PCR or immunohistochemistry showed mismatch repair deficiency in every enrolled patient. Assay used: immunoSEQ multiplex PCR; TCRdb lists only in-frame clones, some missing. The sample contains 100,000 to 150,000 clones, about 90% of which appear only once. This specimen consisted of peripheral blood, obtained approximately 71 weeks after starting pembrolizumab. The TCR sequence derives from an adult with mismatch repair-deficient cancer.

This CDR3 reads CASSLIRTRQGFGANVLTF. CDR3 DNA: TGTGCCAGCAGTTTAATTAGGACGAGACAGGGCTTTGGGGCCAACGTCCTGACTTTC. The chain has TRBV27 and TRBJ2-6; 7 nucleotides align to TRBD1. V lost 2 bases and J lost 3; bases outside the gene matches: 13. CDR3 size: 19 residues. Germline-derived CDR1 and CDR2 are MNHEY and SMNVEV (reference sequence).